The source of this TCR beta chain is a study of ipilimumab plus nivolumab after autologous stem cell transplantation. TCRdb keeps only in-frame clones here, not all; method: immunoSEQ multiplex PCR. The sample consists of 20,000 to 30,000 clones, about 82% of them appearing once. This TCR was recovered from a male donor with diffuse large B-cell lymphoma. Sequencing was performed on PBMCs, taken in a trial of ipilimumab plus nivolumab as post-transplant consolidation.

The CDR3: CASSLGGLNTEAFF. The CDR3 DNA reads TGTGCCAGCAGCTTGGGGGGGTTGAACACTGAAGCTTTCTTT. This chain joins TRBV7-3 and TRBJ1-1, with TRBD1 as a possible D gene (5 bases). The CDR3 covers 14 residues. The germline gives CDR1 SGHTA, CDR2 FQGTGA. The germline V and J ends were trimmed by 3 bases and 0 bases, with 8 bases remaining between them.